The TCR beta chain described here comes from a study of T cell responses to AZD1222 COVID-19 vaccine. Overall study: Second-dose recipients at about 4 or about 12 weeks were treated as one pooled group. Study results and caveats: White British people made up most donors, females outnumbered males, and clonal diversity was possibly underestimated. In the spike-specific TCR repertoire, nearly half reportedly target unmutated variant regions. Seropositivity was recorded at baseline in only six AZD1222 recipients.

This CDR3 region has 16 residues. CDR1 and CDR2 from the germline V gene are LGHDT and YNNKEL (reference sequence). Trimming left V 0 bases short and J 0 bases short, with 9 bases between. A note on this clone: Its antigen is currently unknown.

Here immunoSEQ multiplex PCR was the method, and the copy in TCRdb shows in-frame clones only, minus some. The table records about 190,000 clones, about 92% of them present only once. This material consisted of peripheral blood, taken on day 0 of AZD1222 vaccination. The receptor was derived from an adult in good health. The J gene is TRBJ1-3, the V gene TRBV3-1 (or the pseudogene TRBV3-2), with D unresolved. The chain's CDR3 is CASSQDLRISGNTIYF. In DNA form, the CDR3 reads TGTGCCAGCAGCCAAGACCTGAGGATCTCTGGAAACACCATATATTTT.